Here is one T cell receptor (beta chain) with its context. Extraction of total RNA produced a minimum of 5.5 micrograms from each sample. A sample-barcoded 5' primer and a J-beta primer mix were used in a second PCR of roughly 7 to 11 cycles. Via MiXCR, TCRdb re-called the 5' RACE reads, giving one row per CDR3 protein. The sample has over 1,300,000 distinct CDR3 sequences; 45% to 70% are singletons. This sample was included in a study of blood T cells in healthy people across ages. The TCR sequence derives from a man younger than 35 in good health. Specimen: blood.

The CDR3 loop is CASKGIRAFVRAFF. The CDR3 DNA reads as TGTGCCAGCAAGGGTATCAGGGCCTTCGTGAGGGCTTTCTTT. The chain employs TRBV21-1 and TRBJ1-1. TRBV21-1 represents a pseudogene. The CDR3 is made up of 14 amino acids.